This T cell receptor (beta chain) was observed in a study of T-cell memory formation after mild COVID-19. Study in general: Largely, the TCR clusters proved donor specific. Findings and caveats of the study: The main location of contracting CD4+ clones was CM and EM, and that of contracting CD8+ clones was EMRA.

TCRalpha and TCRbeta libraries used 5'RACE with constant-segment primers and UMIs. From the 5' RACE reads, TCRdb called clonotypes with MiXCR, one entry per CDR3 protein. This repertoire shows 92,000 or so distinct CDR3 sequences, about 15% found once; its top ten account for approximately 40%. As to this clonotype: The antigen is undetermined.

CDR3 size: 15 residues. CDR1 is LGHNA, CDR2 YSLEER, per germline. Trimming removed 4 bases from V and 8 bases from J, with 19 bases in between. Sequenced input: PBMCs or a T cell subset sorted from them (not recorded which). The gene calls are TRBV4-3 and TRBJ2-3; D gene uncertain. This receptor was taken from a man younger than 30 who had mild COVID-19 (a few samples of this study predate the infection). Cell type and time point are not known. DNA of the CDR3: TGCGCCAGCAGCCCCCAGGTCGGGTCTGATGGTACGCAGTATTTT. Its translation: CASSPQVGSDGTQYF.